The clone carrying this TCR beta chain was recorded at least ten times. Antigen: not known. Trimming removed 4 bases from V and 3 bases from J, with 13 bases in between. CDR1 and CDR2 from the germline V gene are SGHDT and YYEEEE. CDR3 length: 14 amino acids. The sample is drawn from a study of T-cell reconstitution after alpha-beta-depleted transplantation in children. Regarding the study as a whole: Several hundred expanded graft clones reportedly gave rise to the alpha-beta T cells present about two months after transplant. T-cell numbers and diversity, one year after transplant, stemmed largely from T cells that were newly produced. Some patients showed high day-60 TCRbeta diversity, which derived from surviving recipient T cells and thymic progenitors.

Preparing the TCRbeta library involved the use of unique molecular identifiers. TCRdb independently ran MiXCR on the PCR reads; one entry per CDR3 protein. The table has about 300,000 distinct CDR3 sequences, around 10% seen once; the top ten hold approximately 7%. This material consisted of PBMCs, taken before TCRalphabeta/CD19-depleted stem cell transplant. This chain uses TRBV5-6 with TRBJ2-5, with D possibly matching TRBD2 (6 bases). The sequence was collected from a boy in the first two years of life with acute myeloid leukemia, due to receive a stem cell transplant. The CDR3 sequence is CASSDTGTEETQYF. The CDR3, as DNA: TGTGCCAGCAGCGATACCGGGACTGAAGAGACCCAGTACTTC.